This T cell receptor (beta chain) was sequenced for a study of cytomegalovirus exposure and HLA in healthy donors. The wider study: From HLA-typed donors, an early data release held approximately 85 million unique TCRs. Findings and limits, study-wide: Later, an analysis found that common viral pathogens appeared to be linked with several of the most significant clusters. Most CMV-associated TCR beta chains appeared HLA-restricted in a later analysis.

This CDR3 spans 15 amino acids. CDR1 and CDR2 from the germline V gene are MNHEY and SVGAGI. Trimming removed 11 bases from V and 6 bases from J, with 22 bases in between. Vbeta (60) and Jbeta (13) primers were used in the PCR. Methods used by the authors: Later, tens of millions of unique TCR beta chains were counted in an analysis, and about 12 million of them were shared. Data came from immunoSEQ multiplex PCR; TCRdb stores just in-frame clones and leaves some out. The V and J calls and the clone size are those of that table, but D and trimming were determined from the DNA. The sample contains 150,000 to 200,000 clones, 81% of which appear only once. As regards this clone: What it binds is not known.

The specimen sequenced was PBMCs. The J gene is TRBJ1-4, the V gene TRBV6-5; tentatively, D is TRBD1 (6 bases). This clonotype was obtained from a man between 18 and 35 years old in good health and CMV-seronegative. The CDR3 loop reads CADELYGTMYEKLFF. The CDR3 region has the DNA TGTGCCGACGAACTTTATGGGACAATGTATGAAAAACTGTTTTTT.